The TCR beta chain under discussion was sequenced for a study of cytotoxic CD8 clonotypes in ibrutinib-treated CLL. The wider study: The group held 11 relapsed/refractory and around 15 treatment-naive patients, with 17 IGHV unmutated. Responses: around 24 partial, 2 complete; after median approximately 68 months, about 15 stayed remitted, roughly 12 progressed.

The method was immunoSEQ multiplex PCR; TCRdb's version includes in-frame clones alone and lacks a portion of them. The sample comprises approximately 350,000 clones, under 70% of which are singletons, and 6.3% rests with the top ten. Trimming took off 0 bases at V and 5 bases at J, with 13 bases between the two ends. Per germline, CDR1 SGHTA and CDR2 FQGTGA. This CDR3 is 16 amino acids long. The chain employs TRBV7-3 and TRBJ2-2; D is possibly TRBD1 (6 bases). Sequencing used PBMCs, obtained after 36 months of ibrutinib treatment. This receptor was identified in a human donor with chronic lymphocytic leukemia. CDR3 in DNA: TGTGCCAGCAGCTTAACGGACGGACAGAGGACCGGGGAGCTGTTTTTT. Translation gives CASSLTDGQRTGELFF.